This T cell receptor beta chain came from a study of shared clonotypes between healthy human individuals. Study results and caveats: The sole specimen, blood, was sampled, and tissue repertoires likely differ.

Per germline, CDR1 MDHEN and CDR2 SYDVKM. The length of the CDR3 is 15 residues. The V segment lost 5 bases and the J segment 1 base; nucleotides outside the gene matches: 6. Note on this clone: Its target is unknown. The same CDR3 can be traced to other DNA sequences in this sample.

Deep was the level used in running the assay. Data came from immunoSEQ multiplex PCR; TCRdb stores just in-frame clones and leaves some out. The sample holds fewer than 850,000 clones; around 72% are singletons and the top ten take under 2%. The rearrangement uses TRBV28 and TRBJ2-7; TRBD1 matches 9 bases. The sample consisted of memory CD4+ T cells sorted from blood. As for subset: CD45RA-negative fraction. The sequence was obtained from a woman between 25 and 40 years old in good health. The CDR3 nucleotides read TGTGCCAGCAGTCCCACCGGGACAGGGTCCTACGAGCAGTACTTC. Amino acid sequence: CASSPTGTGSYEQYF.